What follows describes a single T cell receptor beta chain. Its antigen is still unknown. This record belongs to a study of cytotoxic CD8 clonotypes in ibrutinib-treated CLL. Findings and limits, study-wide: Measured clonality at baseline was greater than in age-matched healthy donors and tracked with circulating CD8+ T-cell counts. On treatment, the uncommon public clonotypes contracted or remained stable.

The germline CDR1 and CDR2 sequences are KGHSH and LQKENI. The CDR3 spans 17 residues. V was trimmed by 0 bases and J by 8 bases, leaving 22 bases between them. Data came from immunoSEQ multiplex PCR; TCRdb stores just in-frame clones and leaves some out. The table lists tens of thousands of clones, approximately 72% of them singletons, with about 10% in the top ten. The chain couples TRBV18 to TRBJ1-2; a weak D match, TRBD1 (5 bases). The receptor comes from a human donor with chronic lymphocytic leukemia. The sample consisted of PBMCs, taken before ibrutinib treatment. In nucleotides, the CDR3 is TGTGCCAGCTCACCACCTGTAAGGGGCTCAAACATAGGGGGCTACACCTTC. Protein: CASSPPVRGSNIGGYTF. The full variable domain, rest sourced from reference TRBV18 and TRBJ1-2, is NAGVMQNPRHLVRRRGQEARLRCSPMKGHSHVYWYRQLPEEGLKFMVYLQKENIIDESGMPKERFSAEFPKEGPSILRIQQVVRGDSAAYFCASSPPVRGSNIGGYTFGSGTRLTVV.